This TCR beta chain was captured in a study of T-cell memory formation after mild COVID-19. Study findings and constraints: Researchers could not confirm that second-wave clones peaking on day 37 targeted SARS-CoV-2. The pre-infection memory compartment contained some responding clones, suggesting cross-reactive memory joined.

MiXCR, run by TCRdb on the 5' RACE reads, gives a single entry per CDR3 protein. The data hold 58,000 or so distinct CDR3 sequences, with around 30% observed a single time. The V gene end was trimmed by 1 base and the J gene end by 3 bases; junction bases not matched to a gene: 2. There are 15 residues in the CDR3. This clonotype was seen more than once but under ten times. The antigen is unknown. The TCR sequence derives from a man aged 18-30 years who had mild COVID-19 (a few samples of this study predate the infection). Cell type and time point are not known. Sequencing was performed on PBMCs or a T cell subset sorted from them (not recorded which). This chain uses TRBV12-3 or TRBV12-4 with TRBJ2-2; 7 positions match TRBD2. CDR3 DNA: TGTGCCAGCAGTTTAGGACTAGCAGACACCGGGGAGCTGTTTTTT. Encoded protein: CASSLGLADTGELFF.